This T cell receptor beta chain appears in the sequencing data of a study of early T cells in non-severe SARS-CoV-2 infection. Study as a whole: From unsorted whole blood, bulk RNA was sequenced, and the chains remained unpaired.

Germline CDR1 reads MGHRA; CDR2 reads YSYEKL. Trimming left V 1 base short and J 7 bases short, with 11 bases between. This CDR3 contains 14 residues. This clonotype has a count of ten or more. Its target is not known. The library protocol tagged individual cDNA molecules with unique molecular identifiers. From the 5' RACE reads, TCRdb called clonotypes with MiXCR, one entry per CDR3 protein. The data hold about 35,000 distinct CDR3 sequences, with less than 7% observed a single time. Study-wide points: VDJdb matching skewed toward anti-spike CD8 responses, missing private and CD4 specificities.

Sequencing was performed on whole blood, taken at baseline. The receptor comes from an adult who was a healthcare worker with PCR-confirmed SARS-CoV-2 infection or an uninfected control (not recorded which). The J gene is TRBJ2-1, the V gene TRBV4-1; TRBD2 is a possible D gene (6 bases). CDR3 region: CASSQVTGVNEQFF. The CDR3 nucleotides are TGCGCCAGCAGCCAAGTAACGGGGGTTAATGAGCAGTTCTTC.